One T cell receptor (beta chain) is described in this entry. Its antigen is not known. This specimen includes other DNA sequences encoding the same CDR3. Nashville, Tennessee was home to all donors, who were Caucasian adults. This sample is drawn from a study of shared clonotypes between healthy human individuals. In the study overall: Plates per donor: three CD4 naive, three CD4 memory, two CD8 naive, one CD8 memory.

The material for each subset, its genomic DNA, was split evenly across several immunoSEQ plates. Measured with immunoSEQ multiplex PCR; TCRdb has only the in-frame clones, and not every one. The profile shows just over 2,000,000 clones, 85% to 95% of them singletons. There are 13 residues in the CDR3. In germline, CDR1 is GTSNPN, CDR2 SVGIG (reference sequence). The V end lost 1 base, the J end lost 2 bases, and 6 bases lay between the germline ends. Study results and caveats: Rarefaction showed sorted-subset sequencing was incomplete despite large depth.

The chain is built from TRBV30 and TRBJ2-1; D is undetermined. This receptor was taken from a man aged 18 to 29 in good health. The sample taken for sequencing was naive CD4+ T cells sorted from blood. As to subset: CD45RA+ positively selected. The CDR3 DNA follows: TGTGCCTGGAGTGCGGGCCCCTACAATGAGCAGTTCTTC. Its translation is CAWSAGPYNEQFF.